The 26 T cell receptor beta chains listed next were all sequenced from one sample in a study of blood T cell repertoires in COVID-19. Here immunoSEQ multiplex PCR was the method, and the copy in TCRdb shows in-frame clones only, minus some. The sample shows roughly 250,000 clones, approximately 85% of them seen only once. Source material: PBMCs or T cells enriched from blood (not recorded which). These receptors originate from a woman aged 25 to 39 who had recovered from COVID-19.

The chain has TRBV27 and TRBJ1-6; 8 nucleotides agree with TRBD1. The CDR3 has 15 amino acids. Unmatched junction bases numbered 5, after V lost 7 bases and J lost 3 bases. Looked up from germline, CDR1 is MNHEY and CDR2 is SMNVEV (reference sequence). The CDR3 nucleotides read TGTGCCAGCAAGGGCGACAGGGGCTATAATTCACCCCTCCACTTT. Translated: CASKGDRGYNSPLHF.

The chain has TRBV12-3 or TRBV12-4 and TRBJ1-1; tentative D call: TRBD1 (6 bases). The V end lost 8 bases, the J end lost 3 bases, and 10 bases lay between the germline ends. CDR3 length: 12 amino acids. The CDR3 DNA reads as TGTGCCAGCGGGGGCCGGTACACTGAAGCTTTCTTT. Amino acids: CASGGRYTEAFF.

Ten or more counts support this clone. V gene TRBV10-1 combines with J gene TRBJ2-7; 7 positions agree with TRBD1. Trimming removed 9 bases from V and 3 bases from J; junction bases left unmatched: 5. This CDR3 is 12 amino acids long. Germline CDR1 is WNHNN and CDR2 is SYGVQD (reference sequence). CDR3 nucleotide sequence: TGCGCCAGGCCGGGACAGTACTACGAGCAGTACTTC. As protein: CARPGQYYEQYF.

This chain joins TRBV6-5 and TRBJ2-1; tentatively, D is TRBD2 (5 bases). Germline CDR1 MNHEY, CDR2 SVGAGI. The CDR3 covers 13 residues. V was pared by 5 bases and J by 5 bases, with 10 bases between. The CDR3 DNA follows: TGTGCCAGCAGTCCCGGGAAAAACAATGAGCAGTTCTTC. Its translation: CASSPGKNNEQFF.

This sequence joins TRBV19 and TRBJ2-7; no reliable D call. V shed 10 bases and J shed 3 bases, with 22 bases lying between them. Germline V gene lookup returns CDR1 LNHDA and CDR2 SQIVND (reference sequence). CDR3 length equals 15 residues. The CDR3: CATRQDRSYLYEQYF. CDR3 DNA sequence: TGTGCCACCAGACAAGATAGGTCGTATCTCTACGAGCAGTACTTC.

This clone was recorded a few times. This chain uses TRBV7-9 with TRBJ1-4; possible D gene TRBD1, 5 bases. Trimming removed 5 bases at V and 4 bases at J, with 14 bases between. This CDR3 contains 15 residues. Per germline, CDR1 SEHNR and CDR2 FQNEAQ (reference sequence). CDR3 residues: CASSQGAALNEKLFF. The CDR3 DNA follows: TGTGCCAGCAGCCAAGGGGCAGCTCTTAATGAAAAACTGTTTTTT.

The chain couples TRBV28 to TRBJ2-4, with TRBD2 identical over 12 bases. Looked up from germline, CDR1 is MDHEN and CDR2 is SYDVKM. Losses at the gene ends were 7 bases for V and 0 bases for J; bases not matched to a gene: 7. The CDR3 contains 17 residues. The CDR3 DNA reads TGTGCCAGCAAGCTAGCGGGAGGGGACCTAGCCAAAAACATTCAGTACTTC. Amino acid sequence: CASKLAGGDLAKNIQYF.

This chain links TRBV5-1 with TRBJ2-4; tentatively, D is TRBD1 (5 bases). The V gene lost 0 bases and the J gene lost 1 base, with 5 bases spanning the gap. The V gene's germline CDR1 is SGHRS and CDR2 YFSETQ. This CDR3 contains 14 residues. The CDR3 loop is CASSLAGAKNIQYF. In nucleotides, the CDR3 is TGCGCCAGCAGCTTGGCAGGGGCCAAAAACATTCAGTACTTC.

The CDR3 protein is CASRDRQGGSYNEQFF. The CDR3 DNA is TGTGCCAGCAGAGATAGACAGGGGGGCTCCTACAATGAGCAGTTCTTC. The chain combines TRBV28 with TRBJ2-1, with 9 bases lining up with TRBD1. The V and J ends lost 6 bases and 0 bases, in that order; junction bases with no gene match: 6. The CDR3 spans 16 residues. Germline CDR1 is MDHEN and CDR2 is SYDVKM.

CDR3 DNA sequence: TGCGCCAGCAGCTTGGCGGGAGACATCGACTACGAGCAGTACTTC. Encoded protein: CASSLAGDIDYEQYF. This chain uses TRBV5-1 with TRBJ2-7; tentative D call: TRBD2 (6 bases). With 0 bases removed from V and 3 bases from J, the gap between germline ends came to 13 bases. The CDR3 length is 15 residues. The germline gives CDR1 SGHRS, CDR2 YFSETQ.

This clone was seen just once. The chain combines TRBV5-6 with TRBJ2-2; no reliable D call. V was shortened by 5 bases and J by 4 bases, with 9 bases between the two germline ends. The CDR3 length is 13 residues. Germline-derived CDR1 and CDR2 are SGHDT and YYEEEE. CDR3 in DNA: TGTGCCAGCAGTTACGCTAGCACCGGGGAGCTGTTTTTT. Translating gives CASSYASTGELFF.

The chain has TRBV6-5 and TRBJ2-1, with a weak D call TRBD1 (6 bases). This CDR3 has 14 residues. In germline, CDR1 is MNHEY, CDR2 SVGAGI. Trimming pared 6 bases from V and 0 bases from J, leaving 9 bases between. This chain's CDR3 is CASSGQRSYNEQFF. The CDR3 nucleotides read TGTGCCAGCAGCGGACAGCGCTCCTACAATGAGCAGTTCTTC.

The chain employs TRBV28 and TRBJ1-3; D call uncertain. Germline lookup yields CDR1 MDHEN and CDR2 SYDVKM. CDR3 length: 12 amino acids. Trimming removed 5 bases from V and 9 bases from J, with 11 bases in between. The CDR3 sequence is CASSTLGGTIYF. The CDR3 DNA reads TGTGCCAGCAGTACCCTCGGTGGCACCATATATTTT.

The chain combines TRBV28 with TRBJ2-7; 8 nucleotides align to TRBD1. Germline V gene sequence: CDR1 MDHEN, CDR2 SYDVKM. J lost 0 bases, V lost 3 bases, and 13 bases had no gene match. This CDR3 contains 18 residues. CDR3 sequence: CASSFGQGLSPSSYEQYF. The CDR3 nucleotides are TGTGCCAGCAGTTTTGGACAGGGCCTTAGCCCAAGCTCCTACGAGCAGTACTTC.

The rearrangement links TRBV19 to TRBJ2-5; D is ambiguous. Looked up from germline, CDR1 is LNHDA and CDR2 is SQIVND (reference sequence). The CDR3 covers 14 residues. Between the trimmed V and J ends, which lost 3 bases and 1 base, there was a span of 9 bases. Here the CDR3 reads CASSMMARQETQYF. The CDR3 DNA reads as TGTGCCAGTAGTATGATGGCACGCCAAGAGACCCAGTACTTC.

Only one count was recorded for this clone. V gene TRBV4-1 combines with J gene TRBJ1-1; tentatively, D is TRBD1 (5 bases). Germline CDR1 reads MGHRA; CDR2 reads YSYEKL. This CDR3 contains 15 residues. Trimming shortened V by 4 bases and J by 0 bases, and 12 bases separated the two germline ends. CDR3 in DNA: TGCGCCAGCAGCCCCATGGGGGGGTTGAACACTGAAGCTTTCTTT. Protein product: CASSPMGGLNTEAFF.

This clone was counted at least ten times. This sequence joins TRBV10-1 and TRBJ1-2; D possibly corresponds to TRBD1 (5 bases). Deletions cut 6 bases from V and 3 bases from J, with 8 bases between. The CDR3 is 12 amino acids. Germline lookup yields CDR1 WNHNN and CDR2 SYGVQD (reference sequence). The CDR3 DNA reads TGCGCCAGCAGGGGGGGGGACTATGGCTACACCTTC. Protein product: CASRGGDYGYTF.

This chain links TRBV5-1 with TRBJ1-2; D is ambiguous. CDR1 and CDR2 (germline): SGHRS, YFSETQ. Trimming removed 4 bases from V and 2 bases from J, with 12 bases in between. CDR3 length: 14 amino acids. In DNA form, the CDR3 reads TGCGCCAGCAGCCCCAGGATAGGAAACTATGGCTACACCTTC. Amino acids: CASSPRIGNYGYTF.

The V and J genes are TRBV5-1 and TRBJ2-1, with D tentatively TRBD2 (5 bases). The CDR3 spans 17 residues. V gave up 3 bases and J gave up 3 bases, with 19 bases separating them. Germline V CDR1 and CDR2: SGHRS, YFSETQ. In nucleotides, the CDR3 is TGCGCCAGCAGCTCCCTAAGAGAGAGCGGTAACTACAATGAGCAGTTCTTC. Protein sequence: CASSSLRESGNYNEQFF.

The chain recombines TRBV18 with TRBJ1-1; TRBD1 matches 8 bases. The V and J ends lost 6 bases and 3 bases, in that order; junction bases with no gene match: 3. The CDR3 contains 13 residues. The V gene's germline CDR1 is KGHSH and CDR2 LQKENI. The CDR3 DNA reads as TGTGCCAGCTCCCTGACAGGGGACACTGAAGCTTTCTTT. Residues: CASSLTGDTEAFF.

This clone was found once. The CDR3 sequence is CAITREGATEAFF. The CDR3 bases are TGTGCCATCACCCGGGAGGGGGCCACTGAAGCTTTCTTT. The chain combines TRBV10-3 with TRBJ1-1, with TRBD1 identical over 7 bases. This CDR3 has 13 amino acids. The trim removed 7 bases at V and 4 bases at J, leaving 6 bases unmatched. The germline V gene encodes CDR1 ENHRY and CDR2 SYGVKD.

CDR3 in amino acids: CASSYSTYGEQYF. CDR3 DNA: TGTGCCAGCAGTTACTCGACTTATGGCGAGCAGTACTTC. The rearrangement joins TRBV6-2 or TRBV6-3 to TRBJ2-7; no reliable D call. V was trimmed by 0 bases and J by 6 bases, leaving 9 bases between them. The CDR3 is 13 amino acids. Per germline, CDR1 MNHEY and CDR2 SVGEGT.

The chain employs TRBV15 and TRBJ1-4, with a possible D match to TRBD1 (5 bases). Germline-derived CDR1 and CDR2 are LNHNV and YYDKDF (reference sequence). Deletions cut 1 base from V and 4 bases from J, with 7 bases between. The CDR3 is 14 residues long. CDR3 DNA: TGTGCCACCAGCAGAGGACAGTTTAATGAAAAACTGTTTTTT. It specifies CATSRGQFNEKLFF.

The chain employs TRBV6-1 and TRBJ2-7; TRBD1 matches at 9 bases. The CDR3 has 15 amino acids. The V gene's germline CDR1 is MNHNS and CDR2 SASEGT. Trimming removed 0 bases from V and 8 bases from J; junction bases left unmatched: 8. In DNA, the CDR3 is TGTGCCAGCAGTGAAGCCGGGACAGGGACACCTAAGCAGTACTTC. Protein sequence: CASSEAGTGTPKQYF.

This clone was seen only a few times. The rearrangement links TRBV11-2 to TRBJ1-2, with 10 bases aligning to TRBD1. CDR1 and CDR2 (germline): SGHAT, FQNNGV. CDR3 length: 13 amino acids. The V segment lost 5 bases and the J segment 5 bases; nucleotides outside the gene matches: 2. Here the CDR3 reads CASSPDRGYGYTF. In nucleotides, the CDR3 is TGTGCCAGCAGCCCGGACAGGGGGTATGGCTACACCTTC.

The gene calls are TRBV9 and TRBJ2-1; a weak D match, TRBD2 (5 bases). There are 15 residues in the CDR3. The V end was cut by 5 bases, the J end by 2 bases, with 14 bases between. Germline values: CDR1 SGDLS, CDR2 YYNGEE. The CDR3 here is CASSESAGAYNEQFF. CDR3 DNA: TGTGCCAGCAGTGAATCGGCGGGCGCCTACAATGAGCAGTTCTTC. Together with reference TRBV9 and TRBJ2-1, the CDR3 gives the full variable domain: DSGVTQTPKHLITATGQRVTLRCSPRSGDLSVYWYQQSLDQGLQFLIQYYNGEERAKGNILERFSAQQFPDLHSELNLSSLELGDSALYFCASSESAGAYNEQFFGPGTRLTVL.